The 2 T cell receptor beta chains given below trace back to one sample, sequenced in a study of shared clonotypes between healthy human individuals. Only in-frame clones appear in the TCRdb table, and some are missing; sequencing was by immunoSEQ multiplex PCR. The sample carries about 1 million clones, approximately 72% recorded once. The sequenced sample was memory CD4+ T cells sorted from blood. This sample's subset: CD45RA-negative fraction. The receptors originated from a man aged 18-30 years in good health.

Regarding this clone: The same CDR3 can be traced to other DNA sequences in this sample. The chain uses TRBV6-5 and TRBJ2-7; possible D gene TRBD2, 6 bases. V gave up 2 bases and J gave up 4 bases, with 9 bases separating them. The CDR3 is 13 amino acids. CDR1 and CDR2 from the germline V gene are MNHEY and SVGAGI. CDR3 sequence: CASSYPGTYEQYF. CDR3 nucleotides: TGTGCCAGCAGTTACCCAGGGACTTACGAGCAGTACTTC.

This clone was seen a handful of times. The chain carries TRBV28 and TRBJ2-2, with 9 bases that match TRBD1. V gave up 5 bases and J gave up 5 bases; unmatched junction bases: 12. Germline assignment: CDR1 MDHEN and CDR2 SYDVKM. The CDR3 covers 17 residues. CDR3 in amino acids: CASSVPTGTGRTGELFF. CDR3 nucleotides: TGTGCCAGCAGTGTCCCGACCGGGACAGGGCGGACCGGGGAGCTGTTTTTT.